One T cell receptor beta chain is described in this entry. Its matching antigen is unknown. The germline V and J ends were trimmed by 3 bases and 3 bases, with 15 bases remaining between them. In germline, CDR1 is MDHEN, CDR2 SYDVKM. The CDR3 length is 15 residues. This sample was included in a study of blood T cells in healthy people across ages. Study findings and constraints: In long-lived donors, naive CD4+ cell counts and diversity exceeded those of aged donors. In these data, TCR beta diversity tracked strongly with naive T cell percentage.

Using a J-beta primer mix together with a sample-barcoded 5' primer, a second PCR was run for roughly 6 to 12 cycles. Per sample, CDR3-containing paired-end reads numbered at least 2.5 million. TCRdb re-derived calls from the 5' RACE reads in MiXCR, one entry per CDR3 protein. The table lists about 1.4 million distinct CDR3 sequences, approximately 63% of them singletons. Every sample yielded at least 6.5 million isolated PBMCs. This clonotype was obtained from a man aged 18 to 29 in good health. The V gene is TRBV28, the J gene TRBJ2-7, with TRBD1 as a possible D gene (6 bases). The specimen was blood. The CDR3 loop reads CASSLTGGSLYEQYF. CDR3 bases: TGTGCCAGCAGTTTGACAGGTGGATCTCTCTACGAGCAGTACTTC.